The 14 T cell receptor beta chains given below trace back to one sample, sequenced in a study of cytomegalovirus exposure and HLA in healthy donors. In the PCR, 60 Vbeta and 13 Jbeta primers were used. Method: immunoSEQ multiplex PCR; TCRdb's copy keeps in-frame clones and lacks some. This table holds under 200,000 clones, less than 80% found once. The sample was PBMCs. The receptors derive from a man aged 35 to 55 in good health and CMV-seronegative.

This clone appeared a few times. The genes are TRBV28 and TRBJ1-4, with TRBD1 identical over 7 bases. From germline, CDR1 is MDHEN and CDR2 SYDVKM. The CDR3 sequence is 13 residues long. V gave up 3 bases and J gave up 16 bases; unmatched junction bases: 11. The CDR3 nucleotides are TGTGCCAGCAGTTTCCCCTCGACAGGGATGACGTTTTTT. It codes for CASSFPSTGMTFF. The complete variable domain, with remaining parts taken from reference TRBV28 and TRBJ1-4, reads DVKVTQSSRYLVKRTGEKVFLECVQDMDHENMFWYRQDPGLGLRLIYFSYDVKMKEKGDIPEGYSVSREKKERFSLILESASTNQTSMYLCASSFPSTGMTFFGSGTQLSVL.

The rearrangement links TRBV2 to TRBJ2-7; 8 bases map to TRBD2. V was clipped by 7 bases and J by 10 bases; unmatched bases: 12. Germline values: CDR1 SNHLY, CDR2 FYNNEI. The CDR3 loop spans 13 amino acids. The CDR3 spells CASTPGTRKNQYF. The CDR3 DNA reads TGTGCCAGCACCCCCGGGACTAGAAAAAATCAGTACTTC.

V is TRBV7-9 and J is TRBJ2-3, with 10 nucleotides matching TRBD2. J lost 2 bases, V lost 8 bases, and 7 bases had no gene match. From germline, CDR1 is SEHNR and CDR2 FQNEAQ (reference sequence). This CDR3 has 15 residues. This CDR3 reads CASASGGTNTDTQYF. The CDR3 coding sequence is TGTGCCAGCGCTAGCGGGGGAACGAACACAGATACGCAGTATTTT.

This chain connects TRBV5-1 to TRBJ2-7; 8 bases line up with TRBD1. The ends lost 0 bases at V and 4 bases at J; junction bases unmatched: 6. Germline V lookup: CDR1 SGHRS, CDR2 YFSETQ. The CDR3 has 15 amino acids. The CDR3 here is CASSLVPGQEYEQYF. The CDR3 DNA reads TGCGCCAGCAGCTTGGTTCCGGGACAGGAGTACGAGCAGTACTTC.

This clone was picked up a small number of times. The rearrangement links TRBV6-6 to TRBJ1-5; 7 bases are shared with TRBD1. Germline-derived CDR1 and CDR2 are MNHNY and SVGAGI (reference sequence). This CDR3 is built from 15 residues. With 2 bases clipped from V and 9 bases from J, the junction kept 10 bases outside the gene matches. CDR3 sequence reads: CASSYKAGGVGPQHF. The CDR3 DNA follows: TGTGCCAGCAGTTACAAGGCAGGGGGAGTGGGGCCCCAGCATTTT.

This chain links TRBV2 with TRBJ2-1, with 11 bases that match TRBD2. Trimming cost V 0 bases and J 2 bases; bases outside gene matches: 6. The CDR3 has 18 residues. The germline V gene encodes CDR1 SNHLY and CDR2 FYNNEI. The CDR3 DNA reads TGTGCCAGCAGTGAAGCACTAGCGGGAGCCCCACCCTACAATGAGCAGTTCTTC. Its translation: CASSEALAGAPPYNEQFF. The full variable domain, its missing parts supplied by reference TRBV2 and TRBJ2-1, is EPEVTQTPSHQVTQMGQEVILRCVPISNHLYFYWYRQILGQKVEFLVSFYNNEISEKSEIFDDQFSVERPDGSNFTLKIRSTKLEDSAMYFCASSEALAGAPPYNEQFFGPGTRLTVL.

The J gene is TRBJ1-4, the V gene TRBV30; D not resolved. Germline assignment: CDR1 GTSNPN and CDR2 SVGIG (reference sequence). The CDR3 extends over 14 amino acids. V lost 0 bases to trimming and J lost 4 bases, with 9 bases between them. DNA of the CDR3: TGTGCCTGGAGTGTACAATCCGTTAATGAAAAACTGTTTTTT. Its protein product is CAWSVQSVNEKLFF. The variable domain in full, with the rest retrieved from reference TRBV30 and TRBJ1-4, is SQTIHQWPATLVQPVGSPLSLECTVEGTSNPNLYWYRQAAGRGLQLLFYSVGIGQISSEVPQNLSASRPQDRQFILSSKKLLLSDSGFYLCAWSVQSVNEKLFFGSGTQLSVL.

This rearrangement joins TRBV7-2 to TRBJ1-3; 7 bases map to TRBD1. Germline lookup yields CDR1 SGHTA and CDR2 FQGNSA. This CDR3 contains 15 residues. V lost 4 bases and J lost 4; bases outside the gene matches: 7. CDR3 sequence (DNA): TGTGCCAGCAGCTCGATAGGGGGCGCCGGAAACACCATATATTTT. Translating gives CASSSIGGAGNTIYF.

The rearrangement uses TRBV13 and TRBJ2-3; 11 nucleotides line up with TRBD2. CDR3 length: 17 residues. Looked up from germline, CDR1 is PRHDT and CDR2 is FYEKMQ (reference sequence). The ends lost 4 bases at V and 2 bases at J; junction bases unmatched: 8. Here the CDR3 reads CASSSTSGGQPTDTQYF. For the CDR3, the DNA is TGTGCCAGCAGCTCTACTAGCGGGGGCCAACCCACAGATACGCAGTATTTT. Full variable domain (remainder filled in from reference TRBV13 and TRBJ2-3): AAGVIQSPRHLIKEKRETATLKCYPIPRHDTVYWYQQGPGQDPQFLISFYEKMQSDKGSIPDRFSAQQFSDYHSELNMSSLELGDSALYFCASSSTSGGQPTDTQYFGPGTRLTVL.

V gene TRBV6-4 combines with J gene TRBJ1-2, with D perhaps TRBD1 (6 bases). The CDR3 covers 16 residues. V dropped 0 bases and J dropped 4 bases, with 15 bases sitting between them. The germline V gene encodes CDR1 MRHNA and CDR2 SNTAGT. DNA of the CDR3: TGTGCCAGCAGTGACTCTTTGTGGGGCAGGGGCTATGGCTACACCTTC. Protein: CASSDSLWGRGYGYTF.

The chain carries TRBV11-2 and TRBJ2-5, with D perhaps TRBD1 (5 bases). V lost 5 bases to trimming and J lost 5 bases, with 12 bases between them. Germline loops: CDR1 SGHAT, CDR2 FQNNGV. This CDR3 spans 13 amino acids. The CDR3 coding sequence is TGTGCCAGCAGCCTCCAGGGTTGGGAGACCCAGTACTTC. Its protein product is CASSLQGWETQYF.

The chain employs TRBV6-1 and TRBJ1-2, with TRBD1 matching 10 bases. The ends lost 5 bases at V and 8 bases at J; junction bases unmatched: 8. CDR3 length: 14 amino acids. Germline V gene lookup returns CDR1 MNHNS and CDR2 SASEGT. CDR3 coding DNA: TGTGCCAGCAGTTCGGCCGTGGACAGGGGGGGCTACACCTTC. Encoded protein: CASSSAVDRGGYTF.

The chain is built from TRBV7-2 and TRBJ2-7; tentative D call: TRBD2 (5 bases). Germline assignment: CDR1 SGHTA and CDR2 FQGNSA. The V end was cut by 1 base, the J end by 7 bases, with 11 bases between. The CDR3 consists of 13 residues. The CDR3 nucleotides read TGTGCCAGCAGCTTAGTGGAGGAAGGGGAGCAGTACTTC. Its protein is CASSLVEEGEQYF.

This clone was detected ten times or more. The J gene is TRBJ2-1, the V gene TRBV5-1, with a weak D call TRBD2 (5 bases). Trimming took off 1 base at V and 0 bases at J, with 11 bases between the two ends. Germline V lookup: CDR1 SGHRS, CDR2 YFSETQ. The CDR3 loop spans 16 amino acids. CDR3: CASSLRRVSSYNEQFF. As DNA, the CDR3 is TGCGCCAGCAGCTTGCGGCGGGTTAGCTCCTACAATGAGCAGTTCTTC.